A selection of T cell receptor beta chains follows, all from one sample in a study of blood T cell repertoires in COVID-19. Sequencing was performed with immunoSEQ multiplex PCR; in TCRdb, only in-frame clones are kept and a portion is missing. This sample has 70,000 or so clones, with approximately 80% found just once. The sequenced sample consisted of peripheral blood. The receptors were gathered from a man between 60 and 75 years old with COVID-19, enrolled during active disease. Both conserved end residues are part of each CDR3. Each record gives: D gene, V gene, J gene, clone size, CDR3 protein, CDR3 DNA. D genes are given only for firm matches. Clone size, where shown, is once, few, many, or a class for clones that have expanded.

>.|TRBV2|TRBJ1-5|.
CASSQTGGSNQPQHF
TGTGCCAGCAGTCAGACAGGAGGAAGCAATCAGCCCCAGCATTTT
>.|TRBV19|TRBJ1-5|.
CASSIPGLRASNQPQHF
TGTGCCAGTAGTATACCAGGGTTGAGAGCGAGCAATCAGCCCCAGCATTTT
>.|TRBV19|TRBJ1-6|once
CASSMNGDSPLHF
TGTGCCAGTAGTATGAACGGGGATTCACCCCTCCACTTT
>.|TRBV2|TRBJ2-1|once
CASSEALTGSEQFF
TGTGCCAGCAGTGAAGCGCTTACAGGGTCCGAGCAGTTCTTC
>TRBD2|TRBV5-4|TRBJ2-5|once
CATGSGENWETQYF
TGTGCTACCGGGAGCGGGGAAAACTGGGAGACCCAGTACTTC
>.|TRBV2|TRBJ2-3|.
CASSVPFGVGADTQYF
TGTGCCAGCAGTGTCCCATTTGGAGTAGGGGCAGATACGCAGTATTTT
>TRBD1|TRBV3-1/TRBV3-2|TRBJ2-7|.
CASSGDRRYEQYF
TGTGCCAGCAGCGGGGACAGGAGGTACGAGCAGTACTTC
>.|TRBV28|TRBJ2-5|few
CASSFAGQETQYF
TGTGCCAGCAGTTTTGCCGGGCAAGAGACCCAGTACTTC
>.|TRBV5-1|TRBJ1-1|.
CASSLGTENTEAFF
TGCGCCAGCAGCTTGGGGACAGAAAACACTGAAGCTTTCTTT
>TRBD1|TRBV5-1|TRBJ1-4|.
CASSLVFGTGGNEKLFF
TGCGCCAGCAGCTTGGTATTCGGGACAGGCGGAAATGAAAAACTGTTTTTT
>TRBD1|TRBV5-1|TRBJ2-1|.
CASSLAPGQDFNEQFF
TGCGCCAGCAGCTTGGCCCCGGGACAGGATTTCAATGAGCAGTTCTTC
>TRBD2|TRBV7-3|TRBJ2-5|.
CASSPGLAGGYSSAQYF
TGTGCCAGCAGCCCGGGACTAGCGGGGGGGTATTCCTCAGCCCAGTACTTC
>.|TRBV11-1|TRBJ2-2|few
CASSLLVGTGELFF
TGTGCCAGCAGCTTACTAGTTGGCACCGGGGAGCTGTTTTTT
>TRBD1|TRBV25-1|TRBJ1-1|.
CASSSPGQGRAFF
TGTGCCAGCAGTTCCCCGGGACAGGGAAGGGCTTTCTTT
>TRBD2|TRBV9|TRBJ2-3|.
CASSVGLAGTDTQYF
TGTGCCAGCAGCGTAGGACTAGCGGGGACAGATACGCAGTATTTT
>.|TRBV4-2|TRBJ2-5|.
CASSQGGETQYF
TGTGCCAGCAGCCAAGGAGGAGAGACCCAGTACTTC
>TRBD1|TRBV10-3|TRBJ1-2|.
CATADREYGYTF
TGTGCCACCGCGGACAGGGAGTATGGCTACACCTTC
>.|TRBV20-1|TRBJ2-3|few
CSALRVDTQYF
TGCAGTGCCCTGAGGGTCGATACGCAGTATTTT
>TRBD1|TRBV5-6|TRBJ1-1|.
CASSLATGRWTEAFF
TGTGCCAGCAGCTTGGCGACAGGGCGGTGGACTGAAGCTTTCTTT
>.|TRBV3-1/TRBV3-2|TRBJ2-7|.
CASSQDQALGQYF
TGTGCCAGCAGCCAAGATCAGGCCCTCGGACAATACTTC
>TRBD1|TRBV29-1|TRBJ2-1|.
CSVATGDEQFF
TGCAGCGTAGCCACAGGGGATGAGCAGTTCTTC
>.|TRBV3-1/TRBV3-2|TRBJ2-3|.
CASSQDQGGVVTDTQYF
TGTGCCAGCAGCCAAGATCAAGGGGGGGTAGTGACAGATACGCAGTATTTT
>.|TRBV5-6|TRBJ1-1|few
CASSPEGRGTEAFF
TGTGCCAGCAGCCCGGAAGGTCGGGGCACTGAAGCTTTCTTT
>.|TRBV13|TRBJ2-5|few
CASSLKPGGTETQYF
TGTGCCAGCAGCCTCAAGCCAGGGGGGACGGAGACCCAGTACTTC
>TRBD1|TRBV9|TRBJ2-5|.
CASSARTGGGRETQYF
TGTGCCAGCAGCGCACGGACAGGGGGCGGGAGAGAGACCCAGTACTTC
>TRBD1|TRBV5-5|TRBJ2-1|once
CASSQQGSSYNEQFF
TGTGCCAGCAGCCAACAGGGGAGCTCCTACAATGAGCAGTTCTTC
>TRBD1|TRBV19|TRBJ1-5|few
CASTARFGAGGQPQHF
TGTGCCAGTACCGCGAGGTTTGGGGCAGGGGGTCAGCCCCAGCATTTT
>.|TRBV28|TRBJ2-1|.
CASSLWLGAVLDEQFF
TGTGCCAGCAGTTTATGGCTGGGGGCGGTTTTAGATGAGCAGTTCTTC
>.|TRBV7-3|TRBJ1-2|.
CASSLDPRGDYGYTF
TGTGCCAGCAGCTTAGACCCCAGGGGCGACTATGGCTACACCTTC
>TRBD1|TRBV6-6|TRBJ2-2|.
CASTGTVITGELFF
TGTGCCAGCACCGGGACAGTAATCACCGGGGAGCTGTTTTTT
>.|TRBV19|TRBJ2-7|.
CASSSSSLNAMYF
TGTGCCAGTAGTTCGTCCTCACTTAATGCCATGTACTTC
>TRBD1|TRBV7-9|TRBJ1-2|many
CASTAQGNSGYTF
TGTGCCAGCACCGCACAGGGGAATTCTGGCTACACCTTC
>.|TRBV29-1|TRBJ1-1|few
CSVETILNTEAFF
TGCAGCGTTGAGACTATTCTGAACACTGAAGCTTTCTTT
>TRBD1|TRBV18|TRBJ1-3|.
CASSLDRGSSGNTIYF
TGTGCCAGCTCACTCGACAGGGGATCCTCTGGAAACACCATATATTTT
>TRBD1|TRBV3-1/TRBV3-2|TRBJ1-2|.
CASSPSTGPGYTF
TGTGCCAGCAGCCCATCGACAGGGCCCGGCTACACCTTC
>.|TRBV20-1|TRBJ1-5|.
CSASGGEFNQPQHF
TGCAGTGCTAGTGGGGGGGAATTCAATCAGCCCCAGCATTTT
>TRBD2|TRBV5-1|TRBJ2-3|.
CASSSVLAGGTDTQYF
TGCGCCAGCAGCTCCGTTTTAGCGGGAGGGACAGATACGCAGTATTTT